This T cell receptor beta chain was profiled in a study of blood T cell repertoires in COVID-19. For the study at large: Both acute and convalescent COVID-19 samples were obtained from the United States, Italy and Spain. T cells, B-cell-depleted T cells, or PBMCs provided the cDNA or gDNA that served as material.

In the authors' methods: Reference gene primer amplification in the assay estimated nucleated cell counts. TCRdb's copy holds only in-frame clones and misses some; the assay was immunoSEQ multiplex PCR. The V and J calls and clone size come from that table; D and trimming were worked out from the DNA. The sample holds about 360,000 clones, more than 70% seen once. This CDR3 spans 16 amino acids. This clonotype originated in a man aged 25 to 40 with active or convalescent COVID-19. What was sequenced was peripheral blood. The V and J genes are TRBV21-1 and TRBJ2-1; the D call in the table, TRBD2, was not verified against the DNA. TRBV21-1 is a listed pseudogene. This CDR3 is CASSKAREVSYNEQFF. Written as DNA, the CDR3 is TGTGCCAGCAGCAAAGCCCGGGAGGTCTCCTACAATGAGCAGTTCTTC.